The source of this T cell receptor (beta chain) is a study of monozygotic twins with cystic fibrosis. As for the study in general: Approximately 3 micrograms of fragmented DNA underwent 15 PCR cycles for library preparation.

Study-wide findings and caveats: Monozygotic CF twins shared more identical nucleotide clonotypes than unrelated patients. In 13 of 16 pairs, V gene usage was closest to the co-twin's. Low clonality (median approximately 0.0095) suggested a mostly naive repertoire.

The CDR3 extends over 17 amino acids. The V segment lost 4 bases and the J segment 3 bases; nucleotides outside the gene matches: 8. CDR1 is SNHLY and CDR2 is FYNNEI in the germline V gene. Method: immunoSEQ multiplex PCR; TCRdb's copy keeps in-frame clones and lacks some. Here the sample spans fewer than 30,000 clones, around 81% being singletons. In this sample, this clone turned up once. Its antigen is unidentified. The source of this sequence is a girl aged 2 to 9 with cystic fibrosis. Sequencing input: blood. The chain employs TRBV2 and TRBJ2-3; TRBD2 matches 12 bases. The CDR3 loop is CASSAGTGTSGTDTQYF. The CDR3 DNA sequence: TGTGCCAGCAGTGCTGGAACCGGGACTAGCGGGACAGATACGCAGTATTTT.